This passage covers 27 T cell receptor beta chains from one sample sequenced in a study of beta chain features in type 1 diabetes. Sequenced material consisted of expressed TCRB transcripts (all of the isolated RNA was reverse transcribed). The repertoire was sequenced with immunoSEQ multiplex PCR; TCRdb's copy has only in-frame clones and lacks some. Of around 400,000 clones detected, 10% to 15% appear once; the ten largest clones hold roughly 0.015%. The sequenced material came from naive CD4+ T cells from blood. These receptors all come from a man aged 18 to 29 in good health.

This clone was counted between two and nine times. This chain connects TRBV18 to TRBJ1-5; D perhaps matches TRBD1 (5 bases). The CDR3 contains 16 residues. Germline CDR1 reads KGHSH; CDR2 reads LQKENI. The V gene lost 2 bases and the J gene lost 4 bases, with 15 bases spanning the gap. CDR3 in DNA: TGTGCCAGCTCACCAGATACAGGTGGTAGAAATCAGCCCCAGCATTTT. Amino acid sequence: CASSPDTGGRNQPQHF.

This clone has just a few counts. The chain couples TRBV7-2 to TRBJ2-3; D gene uncertain. Germline V gene data show CDR1 as SGHTA and CDR2 as FQGNSA. The CDR3 sequence is 15 residues long. V was pared by 5 bases and J by 3 bases, with 15 bases between. In DNA form, the CDR3 reads TGTGCCAGCAGCCTACAACCTATGGAGACAGATACGCAGTATTTT. Its translation is CASSLQPMETDTQYF.

This chain uses TRBV29-1 with TRBJ1-5, with 8 bases aligning to TRBD1. CDR3 length equals 15 residues. Germline values: CDR1 SQVTM, CDR2 ANQGSEA. The junction had 11 bases not matched to a gene; V was cut back by 6 bases and J by 4 bases. CDR3 loop: CSVQLLDRANQPQHF. The DNA of the CDR3 is TGCAGCGTCCAACTCCTGGACAGGGCTAATCAGCCCCAGCATTTT.

The chain employs TRBV7-2 and TRBJ2-1; 12 bases map to TRBD2. The V and J ends lost 2 bases and 5 bases, in that order; junction bases with no gene match: 4. Germline V gene data show CDR1 as SGHTA and CDR2 as FQGNSA. The CDR3 consists of 16 residues. The CDR3, as DNA: TGTGCCAGCAGCTTACCCGGACTAGCGGGAAACAATGAGCAGTTCTTC. Protein: CASSLPGLAGNNEQFF.

V is TRBV4-2 and J is TRBJ2-1; 7 bases line up with TRBD2. Trimming cost V 4 bases and J 7 bases; bases outside gene matches: 16. In germline, CDR1 is LGHNA, CDR2 YNFKEQ. The CDR3 covers 17 residues. CDR3: CASSPIPRRENDNEQFF. The CDR3 DNA reads as TGTGCCAGCAGCCCAATCCCTAGGCGGGAGAATGATAATGAGCAGTTCTTC.

The CDR3 region has the DNA TGTGCCAGCAGTTTGACCAGGAATTCACCCCTCCACTTT. Encoded protein: CASSLTRNSPLHF. The chain recombines TRBV6-5 with TRBJ1-6; no clear D. This CDR3 contains 13 residues. V lost 4 bases to trimming and J lost 7 bases, with 8 bases between them. Per the germline V gene, CDR1 is MNHEY and CDR2 is SVGAGI.

CDR3 in amino acids: CAISDWRDRSYNEQFF. The CDR3 bases are TGTGCCATCAGTGATTGGCGGGACCGCTCCTACAATGAGCAGTTCTTC. The rearrangement uses TRBV10-3 and TRBJ2-1; D possibly corresponds to TRBD2 (6 bases). V shed 3 bases and J shed 0 bases, with 12 bases lying between them. The CDR3 consists of 16 residues. Germline CDR1 ENHRY, CDR2 SYGVKD.

The chain links TRBV2 to TRBJ2-5; TRBD2 aligns across 9 bases. This CDR3 contains 14 residues. Trimming took 6 bases from V and 1 from J; bases not matched to a gene: 3. Germline V CDR1 and CDR2: SNHLY, FYNNEI. CDR3 region: CASSLRGGQETQYF. DNA of the CDR3: TGTGCCAGCAGCCTGCGGGGGGGCCAAGAGACCCAGTACTTC.

This clone has more than one count but fewer than ten. The rearrangement uses TRBV28 and TRBJ2-5, with D unclear. Germline CDR1 MDHEN, CDR2 SYDVKM. Trimming stripped 8 bases from V and 5 bases from J, with 9 bases between. This CDR3 has 11 residues. The CDR3 DNA reads TGTGCCAGCGGAGCGATGGAGACCCAGTACTTC. Translated: CASGAMETQYF.

The CDR3: CAWSLSGTDTQYF. The CDR3 DNA follows: TGTGCCTGGAGCCTTAGCGGGACAGATACGCAGTATTTT. The chain employs TRBV30 and TRBJ2-3; TRBD2 aligns across 7 bases. The germline V gene has CDR1 GTSNPN and CDR2 SVGIG (reference sequence). Losses at the gene ends were 3 bases for V and 3 bases for J; bases not matched to a gene: 3. CDR3 length: 13 amino acids.

This clone occurred a few times. The chain has TRBV30 and TRBJ1-5, with 7 bases identical to TRBD1. CDR1 is GTSNPN, CDR2 SVGIG, per germline (reference sequence). The CDR3 loop spans 15 amino acids. Germline trimming cut 4 bases from V and 3 bases from J; bases unmatched to any gene: 9. In DNA form, the CDR3 reads TGTGCCTGGAACCGACAGGGCATTTACAATCAGCCCCAGCATTTT. It is translated as CAWNRQGIYNQPQHF.

This clone was seen more than once but under ten times. The chain is built from TRBV30 and TRBJ2-3; weak D call: TRBD1 (5 bases). V was clipped by 3 bases and J by 3 bases, with 19 bases between them. CDR3 length equals 16 residues. CDR1 and CDR2 from the germline V gene are GTSNPN and SVGIG (reference sequence). In nucleotides, the CDR3 is TGTGCCTGGAGCGACTGGGGCCTTAGGACGACAGATACGCAGTATTTT. Its protein product is CAWSDWGLRTTDTQYF.

V usage is TRBV29-1 and J usage is TRBJ1-2, with a tentative D call TRBD1 (5 bases). Trimming removed 4 bases from V and 4 bases from J, with 10 bases in between. This CDR3 region has 12 residues. Germline V gives CDR1 SQVTM, CDR2 ANQGSEA. The DNA for the CDR3 is TGCAGCGTTGCGGGACTGCTCTATGGCTACACCTTC. Translation gives CSVAGLLYGYTF.

This clone was seen only a few times. The rearrangement joins TRBV5-1 to TRBJ2-7; 10 nucleotides match TRBD1. Germline lookup yields CDR1 SGHRS and CDR2 YFSETQ. CDR3 size: 15 residues. Unmatched junction bases numbered 7, after V lost 4 bases and J lost 3 bases. The CDR3 sequence: CASSETGGTDYEQYF. DNA for the CDR3: TGCGCCAGCAGCGAGACAGGGGGCACCGACTACGAGCAGTACTTC.

The chain combines TRBV4-3 with TRBJ2-7, with 9 bases lining up with TRBD2. Germline-derived CDR1 and CDR2 are LGHNA and YSLEER. V was clipped by 1 base and J by 0 bases; unmatched bases: 10. This CDR3 is 18 amino acids long. Written as DNA, the CDR3 is TGCGCCAGCAGCCAAGGAGTGGTAGCGGGAGACCGCTCCTACGAGCAGTACTTC. As protein: CASSQGVVAGDRSYEQYF.

A few counts support this clone. V usage is TRBV6-6 and J usage is TRBJ2-5, with D possibly being TRBD1 (6 bases). The J call may be incorrect, as the DNA end agrees better with TRBJ2-7. This CDR3 comprises 14 residues. Germline V gives CDR1 MNHNY, CDR2 SVGAGI (reference sequence). CDR3 coding DNA: TGTGCCAGCAGTTACCCGTTCAGGGGCCGCGAGCAGTACTTC. It specifies CASSYPFRGREQYF.

This clone was recorded a few times. The rearrangement uses TRBV7-3 and TRBJ1-2; 10 bases fit TRBD1. The germline CDR1 and CDR2 sequences are SGHTA and FQGTGA. CDR3 size: 16 residues. V was pared by 5 bases and J by 1 base, with 7 bases of the junction left unmatched. The CDR3 DNA reads as TGTGCCAGCAGCCCCACCGGGACAGGGGTTAACTATGGCTACACCTTC. It specifies CASSPTGTGVNYGYTF.

This clone was seen ten or more times. The V call is TRBV29-1, the J call TRBJ2-7; TRBD1 aligns across 9 bases. This CDR3 has 13 amino acids. Trimming removed 6 bases from V and 3 bases from J; junction bases left unmatched: 6. In germline, CDR1 is SQVTM, CDR2 ANQGSEA. The CDR3, as DNA: TGCAGCGTCGAGGGACAGGGCCTCTACGAGCAGTACTTC. It encodes CSVEGQGLYEQYF.

The V and J genes are TRBV6-1 and TRBJ2-1, with D possibly TRBD1 on 5 matching bases. Germline loops: CDR1 MNHNS, CDR2 SASEGT. V gave up 4 bases and J gave up 6 bases, with 13 bases separating them. The CDR3 is 14 residues long. CDR3 DNA sequence: TGTGCCAGCAGTGGACTTTCGACAGTCAATGAGCAGTTCTTC. This gives the protein CASSGLSTVNEQFF.

This clone turned up a few times. V usage is TRBV28 and J usage is TRBJ2-1; TRBD2 is a possible D gene (6 bases). V was clipped by 5 bases and J by 4 bases, with 18 bases between them. This CDR3 has 16 residues. In germline, CDR1 is MDHEN, CDR2 SYDVKM. CDR3 in amino acids: CASSPLSSGTYNEQFF. CDR3 nucleotide sequence: TGTGCCAGCAGTCCCTTGAGTAGCGGAACATACAATGAGCAGTTCTTC.

This clone was observed a handful of times. The V call is TRBV11-1, the J call TRBJ1-1, with D possibly TRBD1 on 5 matching bases. Germline V gene data show CDR1 as SGHAT and CDR2 as FQDESV (reference sequence). The CDR3 is made up of 13 amino acids. The V end was cut by 4 bases, the J end by 1 base, with 7 bases between. The chain's CDR3 is CASSSTANTEAFF. DNA of the CDR3: TGTGCCAGCAGCTCGACAGCGAACACTGAAGCTTTCTTT.

This clone was counted a few times. J is TRBJ2-3 and V is TRBV7-9, with 9 bases identical to TRBD2. CDR1 is SEHNR, CDR2 FQNEAQ, per germline (reference sequence). The CDR3 runs 16 residues. The V segment lost 5 bases and the J segment 2 bases; nucleotides outside the gene matches: 8. Written as DNA, the CDR3 is TGTGCCAGCAGCGTGGCGGGAGGGCCCTCCACAGATACGCAGTATTTT. Encoded protein: CASSVAGGPSTDTQYF.

The chain carries TRBV4-1 and TRBJ2-2; D is undetermined. CDR1 is MGHRA and CDR2 is YSYEKL in the germline V gene. This CDR3 spans 16 amino acids. Trimming pared 1 base from V and 1 base from J, leaving 10 bases between. CDR3 nucleotide sequence: TGCGCCAGCAGCCAAGGATTGAACAGGAACACCGGGGAGCTGTTTTTT. This encodes CASSQGLNRNTGELFF.

This sequence joins TRBV18 and TRBJ2-5; D not certain. CDR1 is KGHSH, CDR2 LQKENI, per germline. CDR3 length equals 13 residues. Trimming pared 3 bases from V and 2 bases from J, leaving 7 bases between. The CDR3 coding sequence is TGTGCCAGCTCACCCCCCCAGCAAGAGACCCAGTACTTC. This translates into CASSPPQQETQYF.

This clone occurred a few times. CDR3 sequence: CAWTQQGPYEQYF. The CDR3 region has the DNA TGTGCCTGGACCCAACAGGGACCCTACGAGCAGTACTTC. The chain employs TRBV30 and TRBJ2-7; D might be TRBD1 (6 bases). This CDR3 comprises 13 residues. The ends were cut back, 4 bases at V and 2 bases at J, with 12 bases in the middle. The germline CDR1 and CDR2 sequences are GTSNPN and SVGIG (reference sequence).

Only a few counts were recorded for this clone. The chain links TRBV20-1 to TRBJ1-5; no reliable D call. The CDR3 has 10 amino acids. Trimming pared 2 bases from V and 11 bases from J, leaving 7 bases between. The germline gives CDR1 DFQATT, CDR2 SNEGSKA (reference sequence). CDR3 protein: CSARSRAQHF. The CDR3, as DNA: TGCAGTGCTAGATCCCGGGCCCAGCATTTT.

The rearrangement uses TRBV9 and TRBJ1-2; D remains ambiguous. Trimming removed 0 bases from V and 4 bases from J, with 10 bases in between. This CDR3 comprises 14 residues. In germline, CDR1 is SGDLS, CDR2 YYNGEE. This chain's CDR3 is CASSVVPGIYGYTF. The CDR3 nucleotides read TGTGCCAGCAGCGTAGTGCCGGGGATCTATGGCTACACCTTC.